This TCR beta chain appears in the sequencing data of a study of T cell repertoires in cytomegalovirus infection. Study background: Signatures in public TCR beta sequences pointed to both CMV infection and matching HLA type.

This clonotype was seen more than once but under ten times. Antigen unknown. TCRdb fed the reads into MiXCR, producing one record per CDR3 protein. The sample lists under 800,000 distinct CDR3 sequences, approximately 24% occurring once. General study findings and limits: Within the response measured ex vivo, HLA-C-restricted CMV-specific TCR beta clonotypes were dominant.

This clonotype originated in a human donor in good health (CMV status not recorded). Some clones in this sample may be carry-over from other donors' samples. Input material: CD8+ T cells from PBMCs.

CDR3 in amino acids: CASSQARGLEETQYF. CDR3 DNA sequence: TGTGCCAGCAGCCAAGCAAGGGGCCTGGAAGAGACCCAGTACTTC. The V call is TRBV14, the J call TRBJ2-5; possibly TRBD1 for D (5 bases). V lost 1 base, J lost 3 bases, and 12 bases lay in between. CDR3 length: 15 residues. CDR1 is SGHDN and CDR2 is FVKESK in the germline V gene.